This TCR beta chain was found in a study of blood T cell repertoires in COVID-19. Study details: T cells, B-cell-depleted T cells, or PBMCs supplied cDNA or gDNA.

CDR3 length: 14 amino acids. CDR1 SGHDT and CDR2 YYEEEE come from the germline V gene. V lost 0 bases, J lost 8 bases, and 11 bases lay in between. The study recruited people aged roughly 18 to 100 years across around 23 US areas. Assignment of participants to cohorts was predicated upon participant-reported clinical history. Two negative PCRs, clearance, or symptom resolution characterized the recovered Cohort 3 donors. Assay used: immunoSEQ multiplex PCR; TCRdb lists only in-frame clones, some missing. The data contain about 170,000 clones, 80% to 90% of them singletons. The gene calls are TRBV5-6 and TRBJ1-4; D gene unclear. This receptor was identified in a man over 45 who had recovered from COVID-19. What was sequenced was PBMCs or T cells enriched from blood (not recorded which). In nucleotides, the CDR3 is TGTGCCAGCAGCTTGGAGAGGAGTACGGAAAAACTGTTTTTT. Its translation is CASSLERSTEKLFF.